The subject of this entry is one TCR beta chain. Its antigen remains unknown. The record originates from a study of monozygotic twins with inflammatory bowel disease. Per sample, reverse transcription was split into eight reactions. Added by template switching were UMIs that each held a 6-nucleotide sample barcode. TCRdb derives one entry per CDR3 protein from the 5' RACE reads, leaving out DNA. This table holds roughly 200,000 distinct CDR3 sequences. Study-level findings and limits: The authors could not tell different T cell subtypes apart. Differing immunosuppressive treatments may have added variability to patient repertoires.

The CDR3 is 15 amino acids. The germline CDR1 and CDR2 sequences are SEHNR and FQNEAQ (reference sequence). This chain connects TRBV7-9 to TRBJ1-1. Sequenced input: blood. This clonotype originated in a human donor with ulcerative colitis or Crohn's disease, or a healthy co-twin of an affected twin (not recorded which). This CDR3 reads CTSSPDTVFNTEAFF.